The 9 T cell receptor beta chains given below trace back to one sample, sequenced in a study of blood T cell repertoires in COVID-19 (dated by TCRdb to 2018 to 2021). The library came from the immunoSEQ multiplex PCR assay. Sourced from immuneACCESS, this table was stored by TCRdb with only in-frame sequences that have V and J called. A share of the clones is absent; for the studies checked, an unresolved V gene accounts for under half, and the remainder has no known explanation. The sample profile shows 350,000 to 500,000 clones; approximately 90% of them were found once. Jointly, the top ten make up around 1.5% of the sample. Sequences were obtained from PBMCs or T cells enriched from blood (not recorded which). These receptors originate from a woman between 18 and 29 years old who had been exposed to COVID-19.

This clone has more than one count but fewer than ten. The gene calls are TRBV4-1 and TRBJ2-3, with 10 bases matching TRBD1. The CDR3 loop spans 16 amino acids. CDR1 and CDR2 from the germline V gene are MGHRA and YSYEKL. The ends lost 4 bases at V and 4 bases at J; junction bases unmatched: 8. The CDR3 is CASSPRWTGGADTQYF. In DNA form, the CDR3 reads TGCGCCAGCAGCCCACGCTGGACAGGGGGGGCAGATACGCAGTATTTT.

The chain joins TRBV10-1 to TRBJ1-1, with D perhaps matching TRBD1 (6 bases). Germline CDR1 and CDR2: WNHNN and SYGVQD (reference sequence). The CDR3 contains 15 residues. The germline V and J ends were trimmed by 4 bases and 12 bases, with 24 bases remaining between them. Here the CDR3 DNA reads TGCGCCAGCAGTGCGGGGGGCGTACCGAACTTTGGAACTTTCTTT. Residues: CASSAGGVPNFGTFF.

In this sample, this clone turned up once. CDR3: CASSSGSYEQYF. The CDR3 DNA sequence: TGTGCCAGCAGTTCCGGCTCCTACGAGCAGTACTTC. V is TRBV12-3 or TRBV12-4 and J is TRBJ2-7; unclear D gene. This CDR3 has 12 amino acids. Trimming left V 4 bases short and J 0 bases short, with 4 bases between.

The chain carries TRBV7-9 and TRBJ2-7; D uncertain. In germline, CDR1 is SEHNR, CDR2 FQNEAQ (reference sequence). Trimming pared 2 bases from V and 3 bases from J, leaving 5 bases between. This CDR3 contains 12 residues. The CDR3 reads CASSLISYEQYF. CDR3 sequence (DNA): TGTGCCAGCAGCTTAATTAGCTACGAGCAGTACTTC.

V gene TRBV4-1 combines with J gene TRBJ2-7; TRBD2 might be the D (5 bases). V lost 1 base and J lost 2, with 6 bases in between. Germline V gene data show CDR1 as MGHRA and CDR2 as YSYEKL. This CDR3 contains 13 residues. Here the CDR3 DNA reads TGCGCCAGCAGCCAAGCCGGGGCCTACGAGCAGTACTTC. Amino acid sequence: CASSQAGAYEQYF.

This rearrangement joins TRBV19 to TRBJ1-1, with D tentatively TRBD1 (5 bases). V was pared by 6 bases and J by 6 bases, with 14 bases between. Germline CDR1 is LNHDA and CDR2 is SQIVND (reference sequence). The CDR3 has 13 residues. This CDR3 reads CASSPNGGAEAFF. In nucleotides, the CDR3 is TGTGCCAGTAGCCCTAATGGGGGGGCTGAAGCTTTCTTT.

This chain connects TRBV7-9 to TRBJ2-2; TRBD1 might be the D (6 bases). The CDR3 covers 15 residues. The V and J ends lost 5 bases and 1 base respectively, with 11 bases between them. Germline V gene sequence: CDR1 SEHNR, CDR2 FQNEAQ (reference sequence). CDR3 protein: CASSVTGQNTGELFF. In DNA, the CDR3 is TGTGCCAGCAGCGTGACGGGACAGAACACCGGGGAGCTGTTTTTT.

The chain links TRBV19 to TRBJ2-2, with D maybe TRBD1 (5 bases). This CDR3 spans 13 amino acids. The V end lost 2 bases, the J end lost 6 bases, and 7 bases lay between the germline ends. Germline-derived CDR1 and CDR2 are LNHDA and SQIVND (reference sequence). CDR3 DNA: TGTGCCAGTAGTATATTAGGGGCCGGGGAGCTGTTTTTT. Its protein product is CASSILGAGELFF.

The rearrangement joins TRBV2 to TRBJ2-5; possibly TRBD2 for D (7 bases). CDR3 length: 14 amino acids. Trimming removed 4 bases from V and 10 bases from J, with 19 bases in between. Germline CDR1 and CDR2: SNHLY and FYNNEI. CDR3 in amino acids: CASSGVGGGRIQYF. CDR3 bases: TGTGCCAGCAGTGGGGTGGGAGGGGGGCGGATCCAGTACTTC.